The clone carrying this TCR beta chain was counted ten times or more. RNA transcripts were the template, and TCR beta CDR3 regions were amplified from them. After a first-round RT-PCR with HTBI primers, a second-round multiplex PCR was run. TCRdb reprocessed the multiplex PCR reads via MiXCR and lists one record per CDR3 protein. The sample yields some 350,000 distinct CDR3 sequences, about a sixth seen once. This specimen comes from a study of Graves' ophthalmopathy and Graves' hyperthyroidism. Across the whole study: Prior to any treatment, peripheral blood was collected at the time of initial diagnosis.

This CDR3 comprises 18 residues. The germline CDR1 and CDR2 sequences are SGHTA and FQGTGA. V shed 1 base, J shed 2 bases, and the junction held 11 bases outside the gene matches. Ophthalmopathy absent within 18 months of follow-up marked hyperthyroidism as stable. Patients were left out if they had other autoimmune diseases, uncontrolled infections, pregnancy or lactation. Diagnoses were established from clinical symptoms, serum thyroxine, TRAb, thyroid ultrasound and orbital computed tomography. The sequenced sample consisted of peripheral blood. This receptor was taken from an adult woman with stable Graves' hyperthyroidism. The rearrangement joins TRBV7-3 to TRBJ2-7; 10 bases are shared with TRBD2. The CDR3 nucleotides are TGTGCCAGCAGCTTAAACCCTTTCCTAGCGGGAGAGGCCTACGAGCAGTACTTC. Its protein is CASSLNPFLAGEAYEQYF.